The T cell receptor (beta chain) described here comes from a study of T cells in Graves' hyperthyroidism and ophthalmopathy. Findings and caveats of the study: Blood shared most expanded thyroid clonotypes above 0.001.

A remark on this clonotype: Antigen unknown.

The CDR3 extends over 15 amino acids. V lost 1 base, J lost 0 bases, and 9 bases lay in between. Germline V lookup: CDR1 MDHEN, CDR2 SYDVKM. Template material for amplifying TCR beta CDR3 regions consisted of RNA transcripts. TCR CDR3 underwent first-round RT-PCR with the HTBI primer set. TCRdb itself ran the multiplex PCR reads through MiXCR, one entry per CDR3 protein. The sample shows around 500,000 distinct CDR3 sequences, approximately 23% of them seen only once. Each diagnosis drew on symptoms, thyroxine, TRAb, thyroid ultrasound and orbital computed tomography findings. The sequenced material came from blood. The J gene is TRBJ1-1, the V gene TRBV28; possibly TRBD1 for D (5 bases). The sequence derives from a woman between 70 and 85 years old with Graves' ophthalmopathy. CDR3 residues: CASSLSGGMNTEAFF. For the CDR3, the DNA is TGTGCCAGCAGTTTATCTGGGGGAATGAACACTGAAGCTTTCTTT.